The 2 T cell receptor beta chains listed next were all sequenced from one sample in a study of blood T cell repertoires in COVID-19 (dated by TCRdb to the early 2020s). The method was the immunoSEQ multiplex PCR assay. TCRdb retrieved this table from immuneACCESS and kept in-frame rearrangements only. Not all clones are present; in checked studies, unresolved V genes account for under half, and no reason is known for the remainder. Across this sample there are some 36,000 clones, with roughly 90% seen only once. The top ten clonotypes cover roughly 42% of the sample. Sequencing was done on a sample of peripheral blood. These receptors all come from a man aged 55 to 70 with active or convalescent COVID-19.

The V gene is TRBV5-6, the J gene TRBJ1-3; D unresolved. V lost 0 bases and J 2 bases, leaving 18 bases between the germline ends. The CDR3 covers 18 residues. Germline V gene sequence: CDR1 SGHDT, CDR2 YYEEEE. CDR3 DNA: TGTGCCAGCAGCTTGGGATCGACGAGGGCCGCCACTGGAAACACCATATATTTT. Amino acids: CASSLGSTRAATGNTIYF.

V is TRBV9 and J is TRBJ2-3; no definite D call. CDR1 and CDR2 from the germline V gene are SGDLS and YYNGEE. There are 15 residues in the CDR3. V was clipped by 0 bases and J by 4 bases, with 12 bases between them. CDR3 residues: CASSVVGSSSDTQYF. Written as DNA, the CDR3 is TGTGCCAGCAGCGTAGTGGGTAGCTCCTCAGATACGCAGTATTTT.